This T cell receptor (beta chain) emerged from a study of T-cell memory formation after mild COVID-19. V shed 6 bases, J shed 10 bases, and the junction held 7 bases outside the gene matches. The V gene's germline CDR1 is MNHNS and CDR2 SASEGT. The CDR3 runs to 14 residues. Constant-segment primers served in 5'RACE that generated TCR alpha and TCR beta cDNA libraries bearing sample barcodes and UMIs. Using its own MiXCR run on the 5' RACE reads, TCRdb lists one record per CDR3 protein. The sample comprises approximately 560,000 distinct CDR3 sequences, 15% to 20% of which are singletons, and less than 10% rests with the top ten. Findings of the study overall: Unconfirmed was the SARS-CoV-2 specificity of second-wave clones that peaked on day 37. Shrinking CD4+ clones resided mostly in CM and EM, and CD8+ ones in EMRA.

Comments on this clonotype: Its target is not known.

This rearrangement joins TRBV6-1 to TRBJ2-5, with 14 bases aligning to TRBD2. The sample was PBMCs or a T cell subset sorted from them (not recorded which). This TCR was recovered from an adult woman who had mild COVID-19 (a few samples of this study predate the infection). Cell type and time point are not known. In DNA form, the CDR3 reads TGTGCCAGCAGCCTTCCGGGACTAGCGGGAGACCAGTACTTC. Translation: CASSLPGLAGDQYF.